These T cell receptor beta chains were read from a single sample in a study of T cell changes during pregnancy in multiple sclerosis. Sequencing used immunoSEQ multiplex PCR; TCRdb keeps in-frame clones, though not all of them. Altogether more than 55,000 clones are present, roughly nine tenths being singletons, with the ten largest covering 1.5% to 2%. The sample here was peripheral blood, taken in the first trimester of pregnancy. The receptors were sampled from a female donor in good health, enrolled as a control in a pregnancy study. CDR3s include the opening cysteine and the closing phenylalanine or tryptophan. D genes are given only for firm matches. For some rows the clone size is stated as once, few or many, or as a class when expanded; others skip it.

>-|-|TRBJ2-2|14|TRBV19
CASSPRGGSGELFF
TGTGCCAGTAGTCCGCGTGGGGGGTCCGGGGAGCTGTTTTTT
>-|-|TRBJ2-5|14|TRBV2
CASNYDRNQETQYF
TGTGCCAGCAACTATGACCGCAACCAAGAGACCCAGTACTTC
>-|-|TRBJ2-1|14|TRBV11-2
CASSLVLRYNEQFF
TGTGCCAGCAGCTTAGTTCTCAGGTACAATGAGCAGTTCTTC
>-|-|TRBJ2-1|15|TRBV9
CASSKTSSSYNEQFF
TGTGCCAGCAGCAAGACTTCCAGCTCCTACAATGAGCAGTTCTTC
>-|-|TRBJ1-1|13|TRBV5-1
CASSFRTATEAFF
TGCGCCAGCAGCTTCCGGACAGCCACTGAAGCTTTCTTT
>once|TRBD1|TRBJ1-1|17|TRBV29-1
CSVGYRDRGNLDTEAFF
TGCAGCGTTGGGTACCGGGACAGGGGCAATCTAGACACTGAAGCTTTCTTT
>once|-|TRBJ2-3|14|TRBV7-8
CASSLVGSEDTQYF
TGTGCCAGCAGCTTAGTGGGCTCCGAAGATACGCAGTATTTT
>-|TRBD1|TRBJ2-1|16|TRBV5-1
CASSLVGTGLYNEQFF
TGCGCCAGCAGCTTGGTTGGGACAGGGCTCTACAATGAGCAGTTCTTC
>-|TRBD2|TRBJ2-1|16|TRBV5-1
CASSSGGGGNYNEQFF
TGCGCCAGCAGCTCTGGGGGGGGAGGTAACTACAATGAGCAGTTCTTC
>-|TRBD1|TRBJ2-7|14|TRBV6-6
CASSYPGGGHEQYF
TGTGCCAGCAGTTACCCAGGGGGCGGTCACGAGCAGTACTTC
>-|-|TRBJ2-1|15|TRBV5-1
CASSLVTGSSNEQFF
TGCGCCAGCAGCTTGGTAACAGGGTCGTCCAATGAGCAGTTCTTC
>few|-|TRBJ2-7|16|TRBV19
CASRRNTDSLTYEQYF
TGTGCCAGTAGACGGAACACGGACAGCCTAACCTACGAGCAGTACTTC
>-|TRBD1|TRBJ2-3|16|TRBV5-1
CASSLFGTGGADTQYF
TGCGCCAGCAGCTTATTCGGGACAGGTGGGGCAGATACGCAGTATTTT
>-|TRBD1|TRBJ2-5|14|TRBV2
CASGDRGGLETQYF
TGTGCCAGCGGGGACAGGGGTGGGCTGGAGACCCAGTACTTC
>-|-|TRBJ2-7|17|TRBV7-2
CASSLVTSPKGGYEQYF
TGTGCCAGCAGCTTAGTCACTAGCCCGAAGGGTGGGTACGAGCAGTACTTC
>-|TRBD2|TRBJ2-5|16|TRBV2
CASSENSGSQRETQYF
TGTGCCAGCAGTGAGAATAGCGGGAGTCAACGAGAGACCCAGTACTTC
>-|TRBD1|TRBJ2-7|15|TRBV27
CASSPTGTGAIGQYF
TGTGCCAGCAGTCCGACCGGGACAGGGGCGATCGGGCAGTACTTC
>-|-|TRBJ2-7|14|TRBV29-1
CSVEVVAGAYEQYF
TGCAGCGTTGAGGTGGTCGCGGGCGCCTACGAGCAGTACTTC